The sequence of this TCR beta chain was determined in a study of ipilimumab plus nivolumab after autologous stem cell transplantation. This clone came up a few times. TCRdb's copy holds only in-frame clones and misses some; the assay was immunoSEQ multiplex PCR. The sample gives approximately 10,000 clones, roughly three quarters of which show up once; over 25% is in the top ten. Through week 26, nivolumab 3 mg/kg IV was given weeks 1, 4, 7, 10, then biweekly. The clonotype comes from a male donor with diffuse large B-cell lymphoma. Source: PBMCs, taken in a trial of ipilimumab plus nivolumab as post-transplant consolidation.

This chain's CDR3 is CASSGRMNTEAFF. CDR3 in DNA: TGTGCCAGTTCCGGACGGATGAACACTGAAGCTTTCTTT. The chain is built from TRBV19 and TRBJ1-1; unclear D gene. Trimming pared 8 bases from V and 0 bases from J, leaving 10 bases between. The CDR3 has 13 residues. Germline-derived CDR1 and CDR2 are LNHDA and SQIVND (reference sequence). The full variable domain, in which reference TRBV19 and TRBJ1-1 provide the parts outside the CDR3, is DGGITQSPKYLFRKEGQNVTLSCEQNLNHDAMYWYRQDPGQGLRLIYYSQIVNDFQKGDIAEGYSVSREKKESFPLTVTSAQKNPTAFYLCASSGRMNTEAFFGQGTRLTVV.